These 32 T cell receptor beta chains originate from one sample sequenced in a study of regulatory T cells in long-lasting Graves disease. Arm-PCR of CDR3 regions and iRepertoire HTBI primers were the basis on which TCR beta libraries were built. Each CDR3 protein gets one entry after TCRdb re-called the multiplex PCR reads with MiXCR. The sample lists about 610,000 distinct CDR3 sequences, 15% to 20% occurring once. Described time point: newly diagnosed GD, antithyroid drugs for less than 3 months. With RNA extracted from PBMCs as input, the TCR library was made. This sample also appeared in a second study, on T cells in Graves' hyperthyroidism and ophthalmopathy.

This specimen was peripheral blood mononuclear cells (PBMCs), taken at new diagnosis, from a patient treated with antithyroid drugs. The receptors here all came from a man younger than 35 with Graves disease.

This clonotype was seen at least ten times. This chain connects TRBV3-1 to TRBJ2-7, with 8 bases that match TRBD1. The germline V gene encodes CDR1 LGHDT and CDR2 YNNKEL (reference sequence). The CDR3 has 14 amino acids. V lost 4 bases to trimming and J lost 4 bases; unmatched junction nucleotides: 6. The CDR3 region has the DNA TGTGCCAGCAGCCCGCAGGGGGCGTCTTACGAGCAGTACTTC. This translates into CASSPQGASYEQYF.

The genes are TRBV7-8 and TRBJ1-1; D not certain. V lost 6 bases to trimming and J lost 0 bases, with 11 bases between them. Germline V gives CDR1 SGHVS, CDR2 FQNEAQ. The CDR3 is 14 amino acids. This CDR3 is CASRWGVMNTEAFF. As DNA, the CDR3 is TGTGCCAGCAGGTGGGGAGTAATGAACACTGAAGCTTTCTTT.

The table lists this clonotype with a few counts. The chain uses TRBV27 and TRBJ2-3; 9 positions match TRBD2. The CDR3 is 15 residues long. CDR1 and CDR2 from the germline V gene are MNHEY and SMNVEV (reference sequence). The J segment lost 6 bases and the V segment lost 5 bases, leaving 9 bases of the junction unmatched. CDR3 protein: CASSPGGRAADTQYF. In DNA, the CDR3 is TGTGCCAGCAGTCCGGGCGGGAGGGCCGCCGATACGCAGTATTTT.

This clonotype was seen a handful of times. The genes are TRBV5-1 and TRBJ2-3, with 7 bases aligning to TRBD2. V lost 3 bases to trimming and J lost 3 bases; unmatched junction nucleotides: 7. The CDR3 totals 15 residues. The germline V gene encodes CDR1 SGHRS and CDR2 YFSETQ. The CDR3 DNA reads as TGCGCCAGCAGCTCCTCGCGGGAGTGGACAGATACGCAGTATTTT. This encodes CASSSSREWTDTQYF.

The rearrangement links TRBV27 to TRBJ2-1; TRBD2 aligns across 8 bases. The germline V gene has CDR1 MNHEY and CDR2 SMNVEV (reference sequence). Trimming removed 5 bases from V and 7 bases from J; junction bases left unmatched: 10. The CDR3 covers 15 residues. The CDR3 here is CASSPLAELKNEQFF. The CDR3 coding sequence is TGTGCCAGCAGTCCACTAGCGGAGCTAAAGAATGAGCAGTTCTTC.

This clonotype appeared many times. The V and J genes are TRBV2 and TRBJ2-1; 12 nucleotides align to TRBD2. Trimming at V came to 5 bases and at J to 7 bases, leaving 9 bases not matched to a gene. The germline gives CDR1 SNHLY, CDR2 FYNNEI. This CDR3 comprises 16 residues. Here the CDR3 reads CASSRTSGIAGNEQFF. For the CDR3, the DNA is TGTGCCAGCAGTCGGACTAGCGGGATAGCGGGGAATGAGCAGTTCTTC. Based on the CDR3 plus reference TRBV2 and TRBJ2-1, the full variable domain is EPEVTQTPSHQVTQMGQEVILRCVPISNHLYFYWYRQILGQKVEFLVSFYNNEISEKSEIFDDQFSVERPDGSNFTLKIRSTKLEDSAMYFCASSRTSGIAGNEQFFGPGTRLTVL.

J is TRBJ2-3 and V is TRBV5-1; weak D call: TRBD1 (5 bases). There are 16 residues in the CDR3. V was trimmed by 4 bases and J by 2 bases, leaving 17 bases between them. Germline lookup yields CDR1 SGHRS and CDR2 YFSETQ. CDR3 nucleotide sequence: TGCGCCAGCAGCCCGGACCTCCTGGGGCCCACAGATACGCAGTATTTT. Amino acid sequence: CASSPDLLGPTDTQYF.

This clonotype was seen only a few times. The chain has TRBV30 and TRBJ1-6; D unresolved. This CDR3 is built from 14 residues. V lost 2 bases and J 7 bases, leaving 12 bases between the germline ends. Germline values: CDR1 GTSNPN, CDR2 SVGIG (reference sequence). This CDR3 is CAWSPGSINSPLHF. The DNA for the CDR3 is TGTGCCTGGAGTCCCGGGTCCATAAATTCACCCCTCCACTTT.

Many counts were recorded for this clonotype. The germline gene is not matched at one end of the junction; a read error may be the cause. The rearrangement uses TRBV12-3 or TRBV12-4 and TRBJ2-3; D unclear. This CDR3 has 9 residues. The CDR3 bases are TGTGCCAGCACTGATACGCAGTATTTT. Amino acids: CASTDTQYF.

This clonotype was recorded a few times. V gene TRBV20-1 combines with J gene TRBJ2-2, with D possibly matching TRBD2 (5 bases). With 5 bases removed from V and 7 bases from J, the gap between germline ends came to 11 bases. The CDR3 is 12 residues long. From germline, CDR1 is DFQATT and CDR2 SNEGSKA (reference sequence). The CDR3 DNA is TGCAGTGCTCTCGGGGAGTTCGGGGAGCTGTTTTTT. This gives the protein CSALGEFGELFF.

This clonotype appeared many times. V is TRBV20-1 and J is TRBJ2-5, with 10 bases fitting TRBD2. CDR3 length: 15 residues. Germline loops: CDR1 DFQATT, CDR2 SNEGSKA (reference sequence). V gave up 3 bases and J gave up 4 bases; unmatched junction bases: 8. The CDR3 bases are TGCAGTGCTAGGTTACCGGGACTAGCGTCAGAGACCCAGTACTTC. Amino acid sequence: CSARLPGLASETQYF.

This chain connects TRBV20-1 to TRBJ2-5; 7 nucleotides line up with TRBD2. CDR1 is DFQATT, CDR2 SNEGSKA, per germline (reference sequence). Trimming removed 3 bases from V and 3 bases from J; junction bases left unmatched: 7. This CDR3 spans 14 amino acids. The CDR3 DNA reads as TGCAGTGCTAGCGGGAGGAGATGGGAAGAGACCCAGTACTTC. This codes for CSASGRRWEETQYF.

The rearrangement uses TRBV5-1 and TRBJ1-2; D gene unclear. The CDR3 runs to 13 residues. CDR1 is SGHRS and CDR2 is YFSETQ in the germline V gene. V was pared by 6 bases and J by 8 bases, with 17 bases between. As DNA, the CDR3 is TGCGCCAGCACCTGGCGGGCCGGGAGGGGCTACACCTTC. Protein sequence: CASTWRAGRGYTF. Combining the CDR3 with reference TRBV5-1 and TRBJ1-2 gives the whole variable domain KAGVTQTPRYLIKTRGQQVTLSCSPISGHRSVSWYQQTPGQGLQFLFEYFSETQRNKGNFPGRFSGRQFSNSRSEMNVSTLELGDSALYLCASTWRAGRGYTFGSGTRLTVV.

This clonotype has more than one count but fewer than ten. The chain is built from TRBV6-2 or TRBV6-3 and TRBJ2-1, with D unclear. Germline V gives CDR1 MNHEY, CDR2 SVGEGT. Trimming pared 0 bases from V and 2 bases from J, leaving 8 bases between. The CDR3 has 15 amino acids. The CDR3 region is CASSYSEIPYNEQFF. The CDR3 DNA reads as TGTGCCAGCAGTTACTCGGAGATCCCCTACAATGAGCAGTTCTTC.

This clonotype occurred many times. This sequence joins TRBV9 and TRBJ2-3, with no clear D. This CDR3 region has 15 residues. V was pared by 4 bases and J by 2 bases, with 14 bases between. CDR1 is SGDLS and CDR2 is YYNGEE in the germline V gene. The CDR3 DNA follows: TGTGCCAGCAGCCTCCTAGACTCTATCACAGATACGCAGTATTTT. This translates into CASSLLDSITDTQYF.

V is TRBV20-1 and J is TRBJ2-1, with D perhaps being TRBD1 or TRBD2 (5 bases each). Germline V gene sequence: CDR1 DFQATT, CDR2 SNEGSKA (reference sequence). V lost 5 bases to trimming and J lost 10 bases, with 24 bases between them. The CDR3 has 15 amino acids. CDR3 sequence (DNA): TGCAGTGCTCTCCAGACTACGACTCAATGGGGGGAGCAGTTCTTC. Residues: CSALQTTTQWGEQFF.

This clonotype was seen ten or more times. This chain uses TRBV20-1 with TRBJ2-3; TRBD2 matches 7 bases. V shed 6 bases, J shed 2 bases, and the junction held 11 bases outside the gene matches. The CDR3 has 15 amino acids. Germline-derived CDR1 and CDR2 are DFQATT and SNEGSKA (reference sequence). The CDR3 here is CSANLAGKNTDTQYF. CDR3 sequence (DNA): TGCAGTGCCAATTTAGCGGGCAAAAACACAGATACGCAGTATTTT.

This clonotype was observed many times. J is TRBJ1-5 and V is TRBV28, with D perhaps TRBD1 (5 bases). The V end lost 6 bases, the J end lost 2 bases, and 14 bases lay between the germline ends. Germline CDR1 is MDHEN and CDR2 is SYDVKM. The CDR3 is made up of 15 amino acids. In DNA, the CDR3 is TGTGCCAGCAGGAGACCAGGGAGTGGCAATCAGCCCCAGCATTTT. Translated: CASRRPGSGNQPQHF.

This clonotype showed up many times. The genes are TRBV29-1 and TRBJ2-7, with D perhaps TRBD1 (5 bases). Per germline, CDR1 SQVTM and CDR2 ANQGSEA. The CDR3 is 12 residues long. Trimming pared 4 bases from V and 2 bases from J, leaving 9 bases between. The CDR3 sequence: CSVGSGPYEQYF. DNA for the CDR3: TGCAGCGTTGGATCAGGGCCCTACGAGCAGTACTTC.

This chain joins TRBV4-1 and TRBJ2-3, with 10 bases lining up with TRBD2. The CDR3 totals 16 residues. Trimming took 1 base from V and 6 from J; bases not matched to a gene: 7. Germline assignment: CDR1 MGHRA and CDR2 YSYEKL. CDR3 coding DNA: TGCGCCAGCAGCCAAGGACTAGCGGGTGGAGGGGATACGCAGTATTTT. Translated, it gives CASSQGLAGGGDTQYF.

This clonotype was counted a few times. The chain couples TRBV6-5 to TRBJ1-5; no firm D call. The germline gives CDR1 MNHEY, CDR2 SVGAGI. The V and J ends lost 2 bases and 5 bases respectively, with 7 bases between them. This CDR3 has 13 amino acids. The CDR3 sequence: CASSYVADQPQHF. The CDR3 bases are TGTGCCAGCAGTTACGTAGCGGATCAGCCCCAGCATTTT.

The chain joins TRBV28 to TRBJ1-2; D uncertain. The length of the CDR3 is 13 residues. CDR1 MDHEN and CDR2 SYDVKM come from the germline V gene. The V end lost 5 bases, the J end lost 8 bases, and 15 bases lay between the germline ends. This CDR3 is CASSDGGFGGYTF. In DNA form, the CDR3 reads TGTGCCAGCAGTGATGGCGGGTTCGGAGGCTACACCTTC.

This clonotype was detected a few times. J is TRBJ2-5 and V is TRBV5-1; 8 positions agree with TRBD2. This CDR3 has 18 residues. Germline assignment: CDR1 SGHRS and CDR2 YFSETQ. With 4 bases clipped from V and 5 bases from J, the junction kept 19 bases outside the gene matches. DNA for the CDR3: TGCGCCAGCAGCCTTCGTTTAACGGGAGGGCCTGAACGGGAGACCCAGTACTTC. It encodes CASSLRLTGGPERETQYF.

This clonotype was seen at least ten times. This rearrangement joins TRBV6-1 to TRBJ1-1, with D hard to call. The CDR3 runs 12 residues. Germline lookup yields CDR1 MNHNS and CDR2 SASEGT. V gave up 6 bases and J gave up 2 bases, with 7 bases separating them. In nucleotides, the CDR3 is TGTGCCAGCAGAGTGGTAAACACTGAAGCTTTCTTT. It yields the protein CASRVVNTEAFF.

This clonotype was seen a handful of times. This rearrangement joins TRBV28 to TRBJ1-5, with a weak D call TRBD1 (5 bases). Germline-derived CDR1 and CDR2 are MDHEN and SYDVKM. The CDR3 sequence is 14 residues long. Trimming took 6 bases from V and 4 from J, leaving 13 bases between them. The CDR3 nucleotides read TGTGCCAGCAGAACCAGGGTCTGGAATCAGCCCCAGCATTTT. This sequence encodes CASRTRVWNQPQHF.

This clonotype was seen at least ten times. V gene TRBV27 combines with J gene TRBJ2-2, with D possibly TRBD1 on 6 matching bases. The CDR3 sequence is 16 residues long. Per germline, CDR1 MNHEY and CDR2 SMNVEV (reference sequence). With 2 bases removed from V and 5 bases from J, the gap between germline ends came to 15 bases. The CDR3 bases are TGTGCCAGCAGTTTAAGTTACGGAGGACAGACCGGGGAGCTGTTTTTT. As protein: CASSLSYGGQTGELFF.

The rearrangement links TRBV29-1 to TRBJ1-1, with D hard to call. This CDR3 comprises 14 residues. Trimming stripped 6 bases from V and 0 bases from J, with 14 bases between. Germline V gives CDR1 SQVTM, CDR2 ANQGSEA. The CDR3 here is CSVDGVTMNTEAFF. In DNA, the CDR3 is TGCAGCGTGGATGGCGTGACAATGAACACTGAAGCTTTCTTT.

This chain joins TRBV28 and TRBJ1-2, with a weak D call TRBD1 (5 bases). The length of the CDR3 is 12 residues. The V end lost 10 bases, the J end lost 7 bases, and 16 bases lay between the germline ends. In germline, CDR1 is MDHEN, CDR2 SYDVKM. The CDR3 here is CATYRTISGYTF. The CDR3 DNA reads as TGTGCCACGTACCGGACAATTAGTGGCTACACCTTC.

The chain joins TRBV15 to TRBJ2-3; D may correspond to TRBD1 or TRBD2 (5 bases each). V gave up 0 bases and J gave up 2 bases, with 6 bases separating them. CDR1 LNHNV and CDR2 YYDKDF come from the germline V gene (reference sequence). This CDR3 is 14 amino acids long. In DNA form, the CDR3 reads TGTGCCACCAGCAGAGAGGGGGACACAGATACGCAGTATTTT. As protein: CATSREGDTDTQYF.

This chain links TRBV19 with TRBJ2-7; D tentatively reads TRBD1 or TRBD2 (5 bases each). The germline CDR1 and CDR2 sequences are LNHDA and SQIVND (reference sequence). CDR3 size: 16 residues. V lost 4 bases, J lost 2 bases, and 18 bases lay in between. The CDR3 sequence: CASSRGTGAGAYEQYF. DNA of the CDR3: TGTGCCAGTAGTAGGGGGACGGGCGCGGGTGCCTACGAGCAGTACTTC.

This clonotype was seen many times. CDR3: CASGPDRGSNQPQHF. DNA for the CDR3: TGTGCTAGTGGCCCGGACAGGGGTAGCAATCAGCCCCAGCATTTT. The chain couples TRBV12-5 to TRBJ1-5; 9 positions agree with TRBD1. CDR1 LGHNT and CDR2 FRNRAP come from the germline V gene. V shed 6 bases and J 0 bases; nucleotides not matched to a gene: 3. The CDR3 runs to 15 residues.

This clonotype has ten or more counts. This chain joins TRBV7-9 and TRBJ2-3; 12 bases fit TRBD2. Unmatched junction bases numbered 5, after V lost 7 bases and J lost 6 bases. The CDR3 spans 14 residues. Per germline, CDR1 SEHNR and CDR2 FQNEAQ (reference sequence). CDR3 sequence reads: CASIRLAGDDTQYF. CDR3 sequence (DNA): TGTGCCAGCATCAGACTAGCGGGGGACGATACGCAGTATTTT.